A single sample is the source of the 22 T cell receptor beta chains below, sequenced in a study of control samples from healthy donors and cancer patients. Assay: immunoSEQ multiplex PCR; the TCRdb copy retains only in-frame clones and omits some. This repertoire shows 140,000 or so clones, roughly nine tenths found once; its top ten account for 4.9%. What was sequenced was blood. The receptors stem from a man aged 30 to 45 in good health.

The V and J genes are TRBV7-3 and TRBJ1-5; the match to TRBD1 covers 8 bases. Germline-derived CDR1 and CDR2 are SGHTA and FQGTGA. Unmatched junction bases numbered 4, after V lost 3 bases and J lost 6 bases. CDR3 length equals 14 residues. The CDR3 bases are TGTGCCAGCAGCTTGACAGGGGAGGGTCAGCCCCAGCATTTT. Amino acids: CASSLTGEGQPQHF.

The CDR3 loop reads CACSKNYNEQFF. CDR3 DNA: TGTGCCTGTTCGAAGAATTACAATGAGCAGTTCTTC. The chain combines TRBV30 with TRBJ2-1; D uncertain. Per germline, CDR1 GTSNPN and CDR2 SVGIG (reference sequence). V dropped 6 bases and J dropped 4 bases, with 10 bases sitting between them. The CDR3 length is 12 residues.

V gene TRBV29-1 combines with J gene TRBJ1-2, with D possibly TRBD1 on 5 matching bases. V lost 0 bases to trimming and J lost 7 bases, with 18 bases between them. CDR1 and CDR2 from the germline V gene are SQVTM and ANQGSEA. The CDR3 spans 15 residues. CDR3 amino acids: CSVEERYGAVAGYTF. In DNA, the CDR3 is TGCAGCGTTGAAGAACGGTACGGGGCAGTCGCTGGCTACACCTTC.

The chain has TRBV10-3 and TRBJ2-2; D may be TRBD1 (6 bases). There are 14 residues in the CDR3. V was shortened by 8 bases and J by 7 bases, with 17 bases between the two germline ends. The germline CDR1 and CDR2 sequences are ENHRY and SYGVKD. The CDR3 region has the DNA TGTGCCATCGGGACACAAAGACGGGACGGGGAGCTGTTTTTT. This codes for CAIGTQRRDGELFF.

The chain employs TRBV28 and TRBJ1-1; D call uncertain. CDR1 is MDHEN and CDR2 is SYDVKM in the germline V gene. Trimming removed 0 bases at V and 11 bases at J, with 16 bases between. The CDR3 has 14 amino acids. The DNA for the CDR3 is TGTGCCAGCAGTTTATGGTCCGGACCCACGGTGGCTTTCTTT. Translating gives CASSLWSGPTVAFF.

This clone came up once. The J gene is TRBJ1-1, the V gene TRBV2, with TRBD1 as a possible D gene (5 bases). The germline gives CDR1 SNHLY, CDR2 FYNNEI. The V and J ends lost 0 bases and 1 base respectively, with 12 bases between them. The CDR3 runs to 16 residues. CDR3 coding DNA: TGTGCCAGCAGTGAAGCGCTTGTAGGACAGAACACTGAAGCTTTCTTT. Protein sequence: CASSEALVGQNTEAFF.

As to this clone: The sample holds other DNA sequences that translate to the same CDR3. The gene calls are TRBV7-2 and TRBJ2-4; 10 bases are shared with TRBD1. Looked up from germline, CDR1 is SGHTA and CDR2 is FQGNSA. V gave up 5 bases and J gave up 7 bases; unmatched junction bases: 5. The length of the CDR3 is 14 residues. The CDR3 loop reads CASSHPGQGNIQYF. The CDR3 nucleotides read TGTGCCAGCAGCCACCCGGGACAGGGGAACATTCAGTACTTC.

The rearrangement joins TRBV24-1 to TRBJ2-6; unclear D gene. The CDR3 is made up of 15 amino acids. V lost 2 bases and J 0 bases, leaving 4 bases between the germline ends. Germline lookup yields CDR1 KGHDR and CDR2 SFDVKD. The CDR3 region has the DNA TGTGCCACCAGTGATTACAGCTCTGGGGCCAACGTCCTGACTTTC. Its translation: CATSDYSSGANVLTF.

The rearrangement uses TRBV25-1 and TRBJ2-1; D uncertain. In germline, CDR1 is MGHDK, CDR2 SYGVNS. The V and J ends lost 7 bases and 7 bases respectively, with 8 bases between them. This CDR3 spans 11 amino acids. For the CDR3, the DNA is TGTGCCAGCAAAGCCGGTAATGAGCAGTTCTTC. Translated, it gives CASKAGNEQFF.

This clone has just one count. CDR3: CASSLANEQYF. The CDR3 region has the DNA TGTGCCAGCAGCCTGGCGAACGAGCAGTACTTC. V is TRBV7-9 and J is TRBJ2-7; D call uncertain. The CDR3 length is 11 residues. The germline gives CDR1 SEHNR, CDR2 FQNEAQ (reference sequence). V lost 5 bases, J lost 5 bases, and 7 bases lay in between.

The genes are TRBV5-1 and TRBJ2-7; perhaps TRBD1 as D (6 bases). V shed 4 bases and J shed 2 bases, with 22 bases lying between them. The CDR3 has 17 residues. Germline V gene lookup returns CDR1 SGHRS and CDR2 YFSETQ. The CDR3 DNA is TGCGCCAGCAGCGCTCTTACTGTACAGGGATCCCCCTACGAGCAGTACTTC. This sequence encodes CASSALTVQGSPYEQYF.

V is TRBV7-2 and J is TRBJ2-5, with D unclear. Germline assignment: CDR1 SGHTA and CDR2 FQGNSA. Trimming cost V 7 bases and J 2 bases, with 5 bases left between them. The CDR3 runs to 11 residues. Here the CDR3 reads CASTFQETQYF. CDR3 DNA sequence: TGTGCCAGCACCTTTCAAGAGACCCAGTACTTC.

This clone was seen a few times. The chain combines TRBV6-5 with TRBJ1-1, with unresolved D. CDR3 length: 13 residues. The V end was cut by 6 bases, the J end by 0 bases, with 8 bases between. Germline CDR1 MNHEY, CDR2 SVGAGI. The CDR3 spells CASSLRVNTEAFF. CDR3 in DNA: TGTGCCAGCAGCCTACGGGTGAACACTGAAGCTTTCTTT.

V and J are TRBV5-1 and TRBJ1-2; D perhaps matches TRBD1 (5 bases). Germline CDR1 and CDR2: SGHRS and YFSETQ. CDR3 length: 15 residues. Trimming stripped 0 bases from V and 9 bases from J, with 18 bases between. The CDR3 DNA reads as TGCGCCAGCAGCTTGGACACAGGAGACTCTCCCCGCTACACCTTC. It specifies CASSLDTGDSPRYTF.

V and J are TRBV30 and TRBJ1-5; D call uncertain. The CDR3 sequence is 14 residues long. The V end lost 5 bases, the J end lost 1 base, and 12 bases lay between the germline ends. Germline-derived CDR1 and CDR2 are GTSNPN and SVGIG (reference sequence). The CDR3 protein is CAWSGGRSNQPQHF. The CDR3 DNA sequence: TGTGCCTGGTCGGGTGGGAGGAGCAATCAGCCCCAGCATTTT.

The chain uses TRBV2 and TRBJ1-1, with 7 bases matching TRBD1. The length of the CDR3 is 13 residues. Germline V gene lookup returns CDR1 SNHLY and CDR2 FYNNEI. The V segment lost 5 bases and the J segment 3 bases; nucleotides outside the gene matches: 3. The DNA of the CDR3 is TGTGCCAGCAGTCTTGACAGGGACACTGAAGCTTTCTTT. Residues: CASSLDRDTEAFF.

This chain's CDR3 is CASSHRDELFF. CDR3 coding DNA: TGTGCCAGCAGCCACCGGGACGAACTGTTTTTT. The chain employs TRBV14 and TRBJ1-4; D perhaps matches TRBD1 (5 bases). The V gene's germline CDR1 is SGHDN and CDR2 FVKESK. The CDR3 is 11 amino acids. V was cut by 3 bases and J by 12 bases, with 8 bases left in between.

J is TRBJ1-6 and V is TRBV3-1 (or the pseudogene TRBV3-2); no clear D. CDR1 is LGHDT and CDR2 is YNNKEL in the germline V gene (reference sequence). CDR3 length: 15 residues. V lost 1 base and J 9 bases, leaving 13 bases between the germline ends. Here the CDR3 reads CASSQVGIYGSPLHF. CDR3 sequence (DNA): TGTGCCAGCAGCCAAGTTGGGATTTACGGTTCACCCCTCCACTTT.

The rearrangement uses TRBV12-3 or TRBV12-4 and TRBJ1-1; TRBD1 might be the D (6 bases). This CDR3 contains 13 residues. Deletions cut 4 bases from V and 4 bases from J, with 10 bases between. CDR3 sequence reads: CASSWGPSTEAFF. The CDR3 region has the DNA TGTGCCAGCAGTTGGGGGCCCAGCACTGAAGCTTTCTTT.

The J gene is TRBJ1-5, the V gene TRBV7-9; D possibly corresponds to TRBD1 (5 bases). V gave up 3 bases and J gave up 5 bases, with 14 bases separating them. The CDR3 length is 15 residues. The germline V gene encodes CDR1 SEHNR and CDR2 FQNEAQ (reference sequence). For the CDR3, the DNA is TGTGCCAGCAGCTTGACGTGGGGACCTCATCAGCCCCAGCATTTT. Its translation: CASSLTWGPHQPQHF.

The V gene is TRBV7-2, the J gene TRBJ2-7, with 9 bases aligning to TRBD2. This CDR3 is 15 amino acids long. The V gene's germline CDR1 is SGHTA and CDR2 FQGNSA. Germline trimming cut 1 base from V and 3 bases from J; bases unmatched to any gene: 4. The DNA for the CDR3 is TGTGCCAGCAGCTTAGTTCGGCGGGAGGGCTACGAGCAGTACTTC. It codes for CASSLVRREGYEQYF. Using reference TRBV7-2 and TRBJ2-7 for the parts outside the CDR3, the full variable domain is GAGVSQSPSNKVTEKGKDVELRCDPISGHTALYWYRQSLGQGLEFLIYFQGNSAPDKSGLPSDRFSAERTGGSVSTLTIQRTQQEDSAVYLCASSLVRREGYEQYFGPGTRLTVT.

The V call is TRBV5-6, the J call TRBJ2-7; no firm D call. Germline assignment: CDR1 SGHDT and CDR2 YYEEEE. V was pared by 3 bases and J by 2 bases, with 12 bases between. This CDR3 comprises 14 residues. The CDR3 here is CASSSLDGAYEQYF. CDR3 DNA sequence: TGTGCCAGCAGCTCGCTGGACGGAGCCTACGAGCAGTACTTC.